This is a list of T cell receptor beta chains from one sample in a study of Ad26.COV2.S vaccination and SARS-CoV-2 variants. TCRdb's copy holds only in-frame clones and misses some; the assay was immunoSEQ multiplex PCR. Here the sample spans 300,000 to 400,000 clones, roughly nine tenths being singletons. The sequencing here drew on peripheral blood, taken in a trial of Ad26.COV2.S vaccine versus placebo. The receptor source for this set is a person between 18 and 59 years old who received the Ad26.COV2.S COVID-19 vaccine or a placebo. CDR3s leave out the opening cysteine and the closing phenylalanine or tryptophan. Only part of the rows carry a size: once, few, many, or a class if the clone is expanded.

cdr3_length,clone_size,j_call,v_call,cdr3_aa
14,NA,TRBJ2-2,TRBV13,ASSWGLAGGAGELF
10,NA,TRBJ1-1,TRBV30,AWSGDKPEAF
10,few,TRBJ1-2,TRBV12-3/TRBV12-4,ASSLWPLGYT
13,NA,TRBJ2-5,TRBV3-1/TRBV3-2,ASSQGTSGVKTQY
12,NA,TRBJ1-1,TRBV7-3,ASSLEPGTTEAF
11,NA,TRBJ1-4,TRBV2,ASSASLVEKLF
15,NA,TRBJ2-3,TRBV15,ATSRDREREGPDTQY
13,NA,TRBJ1-2,TRBV15,ATSRDSTGVYGYT
10,NA,TRBJ2-5,TRBV19,ASSRPFEAQY
13,NA,TRBJ2-5,TRBV7-2,ASSSSPLAGETQY
14,NA,TRBJ2-1,TRBV4-3,ASSQDPTGGSIEQF
10,once,TRBJ1-1,TRBV25-1,ASKEVNTEAF
16,NA,TRBJ1-1,TRBV6-2/TRBV6-3,ASSYLPTTRGRRAEAF
11,NA,TRBJ2-1,TRBV5-1,ASRASSYNEQF
10,NA,TRBJ1-1,TRBV19,ASMEGATEAF
14,NA,TRBJ1-3,TRBV7-2,ASSASMDRSGNTIY
15,NA,TRBJ2-2,TRBV28,ASSPLRTGVASGELF
14,NA,TRBJ2-7,TRBV7-9,ASSLLGVLSHYEQY
15,NA,TRBJ2-1,TRBV28,ASSLSGISGGTMKQF
14,once,TRBJ2-1,TRBV3-1/TRBV3-2,ASSQVPAASYNEQF
16,NA,TRBJ1-2,TRBV27,ASSSPASQRGENYGYT
11,NA,TRBJ2-1,TRBV5-6,ASSPGGVGEQF
11,NA,TRBJ1-2,TRBV11-2,ASSPDRSYGYT
13,NA,TRBJ1-2,TRBV5-1,ASSLDGEASYGYT
12,NA,TRBJ1-6,TRBV19,ASGRSSYNSPLH
13,NA,TRBJ2-5,TRBV5-1,ASSSTGLSLETQY
15,few,TRBJ2-1,TRBV7-6,ASSSSVGTGYWDEQF